This TCR beta chain originates from a study of CD8 T cells in ankylosing spondylitis. Quantitative molecular-barcoded 5'-RACE generated the TCR beta libraries. TCRdb re-called the 5' RACE reads through MiXCR, storing one row per CDR3 protein. The repertoire consists of under 250,000 distinct CDR3 sequences, with roughly 25% occurring once and the leading ten covering more than 6.5%. Note on this clonotype: Its antigen is not identified.

Regarding the study as a whole: A TCR beta motif made of several highly homologous variants seemed typical of ankylosing spondylitis blood. Those disease-linked clones were CD8+; they were also relatively rare in peripheral blood.

Germline loops: CDR1 SGHTA, CDR2 FQGNSA. Trimming removed 1 base from V and 6 bases from J, with 12 bases in between. This CDR3 spans 14 amino acids. J is TRBJ1-2 and V is TRBV7-2; no reliable D call. The origin of this receptor is a male donor with ankylosing spondylitis or in good health (not recorded which). The material sequenced was blood, either unsorted or a sorted T cell fraction (not recorded which). For the CDR3, the DNA is TGTGCCAGCAGCTTAGTGGTCCAAATGGATGGCTACACCTTC. It specifies CASSLVVQMDGYTF.